Listed below are T cell receptor beta chains from one sample, sequenced in a study of PD-1 blockade in mismatch repair-deficient tumors. TCRdb's table, derived via immunoSEQ multiplex PCR, lists solely in-frame clones and lacks some. The table has 30,000 to 45,000 clones, roughly 88% seen once. The material was PBMCs, obtained 38 weeks after starting pembrolizumab. The receptors come from an adult with mismatch repair-deficient cancer. The CDR3 runs from the conserved cysteine through the conserved F or W. A D gene is named only where the DNA matches it firmly. Clone size is not always given. Where it is, it says once, few, many or a class for expanded clones.

d_call: TRBD1; v_call: TRBV5-1; j_call: TRBJ2-7; clone_size: -; cdr3_aa: CASSARQGLRSYEQYF; cdr3_nt: TGCGCCAGCAGCGCCCGACAGGGGTTACGCTCCTACGAGCAGTACTTC
d_call: TRBD1; v_call: TRBV6-1; j_call: TRBJ1-2; clone_size: -; cdr3_aa: CASSEGAGQGHGYTF; cdr3_nt: TGTGCCAGCAGTGAAGGGGCGGGACAGGGGCATGGCTACACCTTC
d_call: -; v_call: TRBV5-4; j_call: TRBJ1-5; clone_size: -; cdr3_aa: CASSYDMSNQPQHF; cdr3_nt: TGTGCCAGCAGCTATGACATGAGCAATCAGCCCCAGCATTTT
d_call: TRBD1; v_call: TRBV18; j_call: TRBJ2-7; clone_size: -; cdr3_aa: CASSGQGTLEQYF; cdr3_nt: TGTGCCAGCTCCGGACAGGGGACCCTCGAGCAGTACTTC
d_call: -; v_call: TRBV21-1; j_call: TRBJ2-7; clone_size: few; cdr3_aa: CASSTPYYEQYF; cdr3_nt: TGTGCCAGCAGCACCCCGTATTACGAGCAGTACTTC
d_call: -; v_call: TRBV5-4; j_call: TRBJ1-1; clone_size: -; cdr3_aa: CASSPLGRVDTEAFF; cdr3_nt: TGTGCCAGCAGCCCTCTAGGGAGGGTGGACACTGAAGCTTTCTTT
d_call: TRBD1; v_call: TRBV4-1; j_call: TRBJ2-7; clone_size: few; cdr3_aa: CASSHPAGGELVSYF; cdr3_nt: TGCGCCAGCAGCCACCCGGCAGGGGGCGAGTTGGTGTCGTACTTC
d_call: -; v_call: TRBV30; j_call: TRBJ2-7; clone_size: few; cdr3_aa: CAWSVLEGIEQYF; cdr3_nt: TGTGCCTGGAGTGTACTAGAGGGAATCGAGCAGTACTTC
d_call: -; v_call: TRBV29-1; j_call: TRBJ2-7; clone_size: -; cdr3_aa: CSVVYPGSYEQYF; cdr3_nt: TGCAGCGTTGTTTACCCAGGATCCTACGAGCAGTACTTC
d_call: TRBD1; v_call: TRBV28; j_call: TRBJ1-5; clone_size: -; cdr3_aa: CASRPRNRGRDNQPQHF; cdr3_nt: TGTGCCAGCAGGCCCAGAAACAGGGGTCGGGACAATCAGCCCCAGCATTTT
d_call: -; v_call: TRBV27; j_call: TRBJ2-7; clone_size: -; cdr3_aa: CASSLYRQAYEQYF; cdr3_nt: TGTGCCAGCAGTTTATATAGGCAGGCCTACGAGCAGTACTTC
d_call: -; v_call: TRBV15; j_call: TRBJ1-4; clone_size: -; cdr3_aa: CATSRDVYRDEKLFF; cdr3_nt: TGTGCCACCAGCAGGGATGTCTACCGGGATGAAAAACTGTTTTTT
d_call: -; v_call: TRBV29-1; j_call: TRBJ1-5; clone_size: -; cdr3_aa: CSVARDGNQPQHF; cdr3_nt: TGCAGCGTTGCCAGGGATGGCAATCAGCCCCAGCATTTT
d_call: TRBD1; v_call: TRBV29-1; j_call: TRBJ1-4; clone_size: -; cdr3_aa: CSVASGTGKGEKLFF; cdr3_nt: TGCAGCGTTGCTTCCGGGACAGGGAAAGGTGAAAAACTGTTTTTT
d_call: TRBD1; v_call: TRBV5-1; j_call: TRBJ2-7; clone_size: -; cdr3_aa: CASARQGNYEQYF; cdr3_nt: TGCGCCAGCGCGCGACAGGGTAATTACGAGCAGTACTTC
d_call: TRBD2; v_call: TRBV5-1; j_call: TRBJ2-5; clone_size: -; cdr3_aa: CASSNRLAGRETQYF; cdr3_nt: TGCGCCAGCAGCAATCGACTAGCGGGAAGGGAGACCCAGTACTTC
d_call: TRBD2; v_call: TRBV11-2; j_call: TRBJ2-1; clone_size: once; cdr3_aa: CASSLISFSGRIYNEQFF; cdr3_nt: TGTGCCAGCAGCTTAATATCGTTTAGCGGGAGAATCTACAATGAGCAGTTCTTC
d_call: -; v_call: TRBV7-9; j_call: TRBJ2-7; clone_size: -; cdr3_aa: CASSWEGGPYEQYF; cdr3_nt: TGTGCCAGCAGCTGGGAGGGGGGACCCTACGAGCAGTACTTC
d_call: TRBD1; v_call: TRBV18; j_call: TRBJ1-3; clone_size: -; cdr3_aa: CASSGGQTSGNTIYF; cdr3_nt: TGTGCCAGCTCAGGGGGACAGACCTCTGGAAACACCATATATTTT
d_call: -; v_call: TRBV7-6; j_call: TRBJ2-3; clone_size: -; cdr3_aa: CASSLNYGGTDTQYF; cdr3_nt: TGTGCCAGCAGCCTGAATTACGGGGGCACAGATACGCAGTATTTT
d_call: TRBD2; v_call: TRBV6-6; j_call: TRBJ2-1; clone_size: -; cdr3_aa: CASNQRDTYNEQFF; cdr3_nt: TGTGCCAGCAACCAGCGGGATACCTACAATGAGCAGTTCTTC
d_call: TRBD2; v_call: TRBV6-4; j_call: TRBJ2-3; clone_size: -; cdr3_aa: CASSDPGGRNTDTQYF; cdr3_nt: TGTGCCAGCAGTGATCCCGGCGGGAGGAACACAGATACGCAGTATTTT
d_call: TRBD2; v_call: TRBV11-3; j_call: TRBJ2-3; clone_size: -; cdr3_aa: CASSLVGGGTTDTQYF; cdr3_nt: TGTGCCAGCAGCTTAGTTGGGGGAGGGACCACAGATACGCAGTATTTT
d_call: -; v_call: TRBV18; j_call: TRBJ2-7; clone_size: -; cdr3_aa: CASSPQEGDFEQYF; cdr3_nt: TGTGCCAGCTCACCACAAGAAGGGGATTTCGAGCAGTACTTC
d_call: -; v_call: TRBV7-7; j_call: TRBJ2-5; clone_size: -; cdr3_aa: CASSLGGWTKQYF; cdr3_nt: TGTGCTAGCAGCTTAGGTGGGTGGACAAAGCAGTACTTC
d_call: -; v_call: TRBV5-5; j_call: TRBJ2-7; clone_size: few; cdr3_aa: CASSLGGGSYEQYF; cdr3_nt: TGTGCCAGCAGCTTGGGGGGCGGTTCCTACGAGCAGTACTTC
d_call: -; v_call: TRBV19; j_call: TRBJ2-7; clone_size: -; cdr3_aa: CASSRGRTYEQYF; cdr3_nt: TGTGCCAGTAGTCGGGGGAGGACCTACGAGCAGTACTTC
d_call: TRBD2; v_call: TRBV11-2; j_call: TRBJ2-1; clone_size: -; cdr3_aa: CASSLKREGNNEQFF; cdr3_nt: TGTGCCAGCAGCTTGAAGCGGGAGGGCAACAATGAGCAGTTCTTC
d_call: TRBD1; v_call: TRBV4-1; j_call: TRBJ2-7; clone_size: few; cdr3_aa: CASSHFGTGSYEQYF; cdr3_nt: TGCGCCAGCAGCCATTTTGGGACAGGCTCCTACGAGCAGTACTTC
d_call: -; v_call: TRBV7-3; j_call: TRBJ1-3; clone_size: -; cdr3_aa: CASRTGRGSGNTIYF; cdr3_nt: TGTGCCAGCAGGACGGGCAGGGGCTCTGGAAACACCATATATTTT